Here is one T cell receptor beta chain with its context. There are a few counts of this clone. Its antigen specificity is not known. Within one base of it there is no much larger clone, and no base qualities were kept. As encoded in the germline V gene, CDR1 is LGHNA while CDR2 is YSLEER. The germline V end is reduced by 7 bases and the J end by 3 bases; junction bases left unmatched: 9. Spanning cysteine to phenylalanine, the CDR3 consists of 16 amino acids. CDR3 DNA only is kept here, 48 bases in frame from base 1. The entire amount of isolated RNA was reverse transcribed using the High Capacity cDNA Reverse Transcription Kit, so the sequenced TCRB transcripts were expressed ones. Naive, central memory and regulatory T cell samples underwent deep immunoSEQ sequencing, averaging around 3.9 million total reads per sample. Sorted cells were lysed in RLT buffer and RNA was extracted with DNase-treated RNeasy Micro or Mini kits, depending on cell number. Each cell subset was processed on its own to prevent cross-contamination, while patient and healthy donor samples were processed together. The immunoSEQ multiplex PCR was used to amplify TCRB sequences from cDNA, generating 87-bp fragments that spanned the CDR3 region. Sequencing of the amplicons was done on the Illumina HiSeq platform. Per the authors' processing: PCR bias was corrected computationally using synthetic template baselines, and reads within Hamming distance 2 were collapsed, with unmergeable singletons discarded. Reads were aligned to IMGT to assign V, D and J genes, CDR3 length, and insertions or deletions at six rearrangement sites. Within each subset, clonotype counts were normalized to sorted cell number, after which true diversity and Gini coefficients were computed with the tcR R package. Repertoire sharing was quantified using the overlap coefficient calculated on TCRB nucleotide sequences. As a proxy for the pre-selection repertoire, out-of-frame TCRB sequences from naive cells were analyzed. Imported from immuneACCESS, the table was reduced by TCRdb to in-frame sequences with V and J called. These copies leave out some clones; in studies compared against another copy, an unresolved V gene accounts for under half, and the cause of the remainder is not known. The V and J calls and clone size were taken over from that table, and D and trimming were inferred from the DNA. The sample table shows a few hundred thousand clones, and around 28% are seen once. The top ten clones comprise around 0.065% of the sample.

These data belong to a study of beta chain features in type 1 diabetes (dated by TCRdb to the late 2010s). The study in broad terms: No differences in mean age, gender distribution, total cell number or subset yield were found between patients and healthy donors. Regulatory and stem cell-like memory subsets were obtained from only 8 patients and about 8 healthy donors, while naive and central memory subsets were obtained from all 30 or so donors. A total of approximately 100,000,000 sorted cells were examined across all samples, and the number of cells per subset was strongly correlated with RNA yield. In the study, recently diagnosed type 1 diabetes patients and matched healthy donors were compared on the TCRB repertoires of their sorted circulating CD4+ T cell subsets.

Each donor gave one peripheral blood draw, averaging roughly 120 mL, which was collected into heparinised tubes. Naive, central memory, regulatory and stem cell-like memory CD4+ T cells were sorted on a BD FACSAria II using a panel including CD45RO, CCR7, CD25, CD127, CD95 and CD27. A purity above 95% was achieved for all sorted populations. PBMCs were isolated immediately by Lymphoprep density gradient centrifugation and stained directly without culture. Samples were stained and sorted in pairs, with one healthy donor and one patient per experiment, so that batch effects were minimized. Broader findings and caveats from the paper: At VDJ recombination sites, patients with type 1 diabetes made fewer insertions and deleted more nucleotides, a pattern implying thymic rearrangement abnormalities. Type 1 diabetes patients showed a moderate but significant shortening of TCRB CDR3 length in all four CD4+ subsets. Naive, central memory and regulatory TCRB repertoires appeared more similar among patients than among healthy donors. Because cDNA rather than genomic DNA was sequenced, highly expressing activated cells could have been over-represented, although no difference in activation and CD3 levels was found between groups. Shorter templates might have been favored by PCR, but patient and control samples were amplified and corrected together, so both groups would have been affected equally by any skew. Only small numbers of individuals were included in the HLA sub-analyses, which left unresolved whether HLA type had any influence on TCRB rearrangement.

The sequence is built from TRBV4-3 and TRBJ2-2; 9 bases in between match TRBD2. Sequencing used naive CD4+ T cells from blood. According to the study, the label for this sample's cell subset or site signals: true naive CD4+ T cells. The clonotype was recovered from a man younger than 35 in good health. The CDR3 amino acid sequence is: CASTPVAGGDTGELFF. The DNA is TGCGCCAGCACCCCCGTGGCGGGAGGGGACACCGGGGAGCTGTTTTTT.